These 6 T cell receptor beta chains came from one sample sequenced in a study of Graves' ophthalmopathy and Graves' hyperthyroidism (dated by TCRdb to 2017 to 2018). The sequencer listed for this sample is Illumina HiSeq 2000. For repertoire sequencing, the TCR beta CDR3 regions were amplified from RNA transcripts. A first-round RT-PCR used HTBI primers with the Qiagen OneStep RT-PCR kit, followed by a second-round multiplex PCR, size selection and purification. TCRdb trimmed public reads at Q25 via fastp, called clones via MiXCR and kept in-frame beta chains. Each record represents a unique CDR3 protein, reported with the most common genes and DNA among its rows. For this sample there are 650,000 to 900,000 distinct CDR3 sequences; 40% appear just once. Roughly 45% of the sample belongs to the ten largest clones. Sequenced sample: peripheral blood. The origin of the receptors is an adult man with Graves' ophthalmopathy.

This clonotype was seen more than once but under ten times. The chain links TRBV19 to TRBJ1-5; D possibly corresponds to TRBD1 (5 bases). Germline-derived CDR1 and CDR2 are LNHDA and SQIVND (reference sequence). The CDR3 is 15 residues long. V was cut by 4 bases and J by 1 base, with 11 bases left in between. In DNA form, the CDR3 reads TGTGCCAGTAGTACACCAGGGTTCAGCAATCAGCCCCAGCATTTT. Residues: CASSTPGFSNQPQHF. Filled out from reference TRBV19 and TRBJ1-5, the complete variable domain reads DGGITQSPKYLFRKEGQNVTLSCEQNLNHDAMYWYRQDPGQGLRLIYYSQIVNDFQKGDIAEGYSVSREKKESFPLTVTSAQKNPTAFYLCASSTPGFSNQPQHFGDGTRLSIL.

This clonotype was observed a few times. The V and J genes are TRBV7-3 and TRBJ1-3; D unresolved. V lost 5 bases, J lost 0 bases, and 8 bases lay in between. The CDR3 is 14 residues long. Germline V gene data show CDR1 as SGHTA and CDR2 as FQGTGA. CDR3 in DNA: TGTGCCAGCAGCCAAGAGAGCTCTGGAAACACCATATATTTT. Its protein product is CASSQESSGNTIYF.

This clonotype was counted at least ten times. This rearrangement joins TRBV7-2 to TRBJ1-5; TRBD1 aligns across 12 bases. J was trimmed by 5 bases and V by 4 bases; bases with no gene match: 3. This CDR3 region has 15 residues. The germline gives CDR1 SGHTA, CDR2 FQGNSA. The CDR3 nucleotides read TGTGCCAGCAGCTGGGGGACAGGGGGCGATCAGCCCCAGCATTTT. Translated: CASSWGTGGDQPQHF. The full variable domain, in which reference TRBV7-2 and TRBJ1-5 provide the parts outside the CDR3, is GAGVSQSPSNKVTEKGKDVELRCDPISGHTALYWYRQSLGQGLEFLIYFQGNSAPDKSGLPSDRFSAERTGGSVSTLTIQRTQQEDSAVYLCASSWGTGGDQPQHFGDGTRLSIL.

With respect to this clonotype: Possible read error: a much larger clone is one base away. The V and J genes are TRBV2 and TRBJ1-1; D is uncertain. Germline V gene lookup returns CDR1 SNHLY and CDR2 FYNNEI. CDR3 length: 14 amino acids. DNA for the CDR3: TGTGCCAACAGTGGAGGATTTATGAACACTGAAGCTTTCTTT. It translates to CANSGGFMNTEAFF.

This clonotype has a count of ten or more. The chain recombines TRBV11-2 with TRBJ1-1; possible D gene TRBD1, 6 bases. The germline CDR1 and CDR2 sequences are SGHAT and FQNNGV. This CDR3 has 14 amino acids. The V gene lost 7 bases and the J gene lost 2 bases, with 14 bases spanning the gap. The CDR3 loop is CASTIGQTNTEAFF. Here the CDR3 DNA reads TGTGCCAGCACCATAGGACAGACTAACACTGAAGCTTTCTTT.

This clonotype has ten or more counts. The V gene is TRBV12-3 or TRBV12-4, the J gene TRBJ2-5; D is unresolved. Trimming pared 4 bases from V and 4 bases from J, leaving 4 bases between. The CDR3 extends over 11 amino acids. This chain's CDR3 is CASSYLETQYF. CDR3 sequence (DNA): TGTGCCAGCAGTTATTTAGAGACCCAGTACTTC.